The next 14 T cell receptor beta chains were all read from a single sample in a study of shared clonotypes between healthy human individuals. Clones were sequenced by immunoSEQ multiplex PCR, and TCRdb holds only the in-frame ones, with some missing. The sample lists approximately 340,000 clones; about 73% were seen once. The sequenced sample consisted of memory CD4+ T cells sorted from blood. Documented subset: CD45RA-negative fraction. These receptors came from a man younger than 40 in good health.

This clone was seen a few times. This chain connects TRBV7-9 to TRBJ2-7, with D perhaps TRBD2 (6 bases). The CDR3 totals 14 residues. Trimming pared 0 bases from V and 6 bases from J, leaving 12 bases between. Germline V lookup: CDR1 SEHNR, CDR2 FQNEAQ (reference sequence). The CDR3 protein is CASSLAAGRSEQYF. CDR3 in DNA: TGTGCCAGCAGCTTAGCCGCGGGACGCTCCGAGCAGTACTTC. The full variable domain, its missing parts supplied by reference TRBV7-9 and TRBJ2-7, is DTGVSQNPRHKITKRGQNVTFRCDPISEHNRLYWYRQTLGQGPEFLTYFQNEAQLEKSRLLSDRFSAERPKGSFSTLEIQRTEQGDSAMYLCASSLAAGRSEQYFGPGTRLTVT.

The sample holds many counts of this clone. The chain couples TRBV5-1 to TRBJ2-7; 7 nucleotides line up with TRBD2. Per the germline V gene, CDR1 is SGHRS and CDR2 is YFSETQ. With 4 bases clipped from V and 1 base from J, the junction kept 8 bases outside the gene matches. This CDR3 is built from 15 residues. The CDR3 sequence is CASSLLAGASYEQYF. CDR3 bases: TGCGCCAGCAGCCTGCTTGCGGGAGCATCCTACGAGCAGTACTTC. Full variable domain (outside the CDR3, taken from reference TRBV5-1 and TRBJ2-7): KAGVTQTPRYLIKTRGQQVTLSCSPISGHRSVSWYQQTPGQGLQFLFEYFSETQRNKGNFPGRFSGRQFSNSRSEMNVSTLELGDSALYLCASSLLAGASYEQYFGPGTRLTVT.

The chain uses TRBV11-3 and TRBJ2-1; D not certain. Trimming removed 1 base at V and 5 bases at J, with 6 bases between. The V gene's germline CDR1 is SGHNT and CDR2 YENEEA. The CDR3 is 13 amino acids. CDR3 DNA sequence: TGTGCCAGCAGCTTAGGCGCCGACAATGAGCAGTTCTTC. It is translated as CASSLGADNEQFF.

Comments on this clone: This CDR3 is also generated by other DNA sequences in the sample. The rearrangement joins TRBV6-4 to TRBJ2-3; 9 positions match TRBD1. Germline-derived CDR1 and CDR2 are MRHNA and SNTAGT. The CDR3 sequence is 15 residues long. Trimming took 0 bases from V and 4 from J; bases not matched to a gene: 2. CDR3 sequence reads: CASSDSTGGADTQYF. CDR3 DNA: TGTGCCAGCAGTGACTCTACAGGGGGCGCAGATACGCAGTATTTT.

The V call is TRBV11-3, the J call TRBJ2-1; D tentatively reads TRBD1 or TRBD2 (5 bases each). Trimming pared 5 bases from V and 4 bases from J, leaving 15 bases between. The CDR3 extends over 15 amino acids. Looked up from germline, CDR1 is SGHNT and CDR2 is YENEEA. The CDR3 sequence: CASSPSGTDYNEQFF. As DNA, the CDR3 is TGTGCCAGCAGCCCCTCCGGGACGGATTACAATGAGCAGTTCTTC.

In this sample, this clone turned up a few times. V and J are TRBV15 and TRBJ2-3; maybe TRBD2 (6 bases). The CDR3 runs to 15 residues. Per the germline V gene, CDR1 is LNHNV and CDR2 is YYDKDF (reference sequence). The V gene lost 0 bases and the J gene lost 2 bases, with 9 bases spanning the gap. This chain's CDR3 is CATSREGGPTDTQYF. CDR3 coding DNA: TGTGCCACCAGCAGAGAGGGGGGTCCCACAGATACGCAGTATTTT. The variable domain in full, completed from reference TRBV15 and TRBJ2-3, reads DAMVIQNPRYQVTQFGKPVTLSCSQTLNHNVMYWYQQKSSQAPKLLFHYYDKDFNNEADTPDNFQSRRPNTSFCFLDIRSPGLGDTAMYLCATSREGGPTDTQYFGPGTRLTVL.

The V and J genes are TRBV18 and TRBJ2-7; TRBD1 matches 7 bases. Germline loops: CDR1 KGHSH, CDR2 LQKENI. The J segment lost 3 bases and the V segment lost 3 bases, leaving 5 bases of the junction unmatched. The CDR3 consists of 14 residues. CDR3 loop: CASSPTGSFYEQYF. CDR3 DNA: TGTGCCAGCTCACCGACAGGGTCGTTCTACGAGCAGTACTTC.

The chain combines TRBV25-1 with TRBJ2-1; D might be TRBD1 or TRBD2, each matching 5 bases. The CDR3 runs 13 residues. Germline V gives CDR1 MGHDK, CDR2 SYGVNS. Deletions cut 3 bases from V and 7 bases from J, with 10 bases between. The CDR3 sequence: CASSDRGRNEQFF. CDR3 nucleotide sequence: TGTGCCAGCAGTGACCGGGGCCGAAATGAGCAGTTCTTC.

The chain recombines TRBV27 with TRBJ2-1; 12 bases match TRBD2. J lost 4 bases, V lost 7 bases, and 8 bases had no gene match. Germline V lookup: CDR1 MNHEY, CDR2 SMNVEV (reference sequence). This CDR3 has 16 residues. The CDR3 sequence is CASTRLAGVIYNEQFF. The CDR3 coding sequence is TGTGCCAGCACTCGACTAGCGGGAGTAATATACAATGAGCAGTTCTTC.

V is TRBV21-1 and J is TRBJ2-5. TRBV21-1 is an annotated pseudogene. The CDR3 has 13 residues. For the CDR3, the DNA is TGTGCCAGCTCCAGGGGAGGTAGGGAGACCCAGTACTTC. Protein: CASSRGGRETQYF.

The chain combines TRBV7-3 with TRBJ2-5, with D tentatively TRBD1 (6 bases). V was pared by 4 bases and J by 5 bases, with 11 bases between. Germline CDR1 reads SGHTA; CDR2 reads FQGTGA. The CDR3 sequence is 13 residues long. The CDR3 coding sequence is TGTGCCAGCAGCTATCAGGGGCGCGAGACCCAGTACTTC. Translating it yields CASSYQGRETQYF. The full variable domain, its missing parts supplied by reference TRBV7-3 and TRBJ2-5, is GAGVSQTPSNKVTEKGKYVELRCDPISGHTALYWYRQSLGQGPEFLIYFQGTGAADDSGLPNDRFFAVRPEGSVSTLKIQRTERGDSAVYLCASSYQGRETQYFGPGTRLLVL.

This clone has more than one count but fewer than ten. The chain is built from TRBV7-2 and TRBJ2-1, with D tentatively TRBD2 (6 bases). V was clipped by 6 bases and J by 4 bases, with 19 bases between them. This CDR3 is 16 amino acids long. Germline lookup yields CDR1 SGHTA and CDR2 FQGNSA. In DNA form, the CDR3 reads TGTGCCAGCAGTCGTGATCCCCCCGGGGGTTACAATGAGCAGTTCTTC. Translation: CASSRDPPGGYNEQFF.

In regard to this clone: This specimen includes other DNA sequences encoding the same CDR3. The J gene is TRBJ2-7, the V gene TRBV19; 7 bases line up with TRBD1. After removal of 6 bases from V and 2 bases from J, the junction contained 1 base not matched to a gene. The CDR3 loop spans 12 amino acids. Germline CDR1 reads LNHDA; CDR2 reads SQIVND (reference sequence). CDR3 sequence (DNA): TGTGCCAGTAGGGACAGGACCTACGAGCAGTACTTC. Translation gives CASRDRTYEQYF.

V gene TRBV20-1 combines with J gene TRBJ1-1, with D tentatively TRBD1 (5 bases). The CDR3 is 11 amino acids. Germline V gives CDR1 DFQATT, CDR2 SNEGSKA (reference sequence). V was shortened by 4 bases and J by 6 bases, with 9 bases between the two germline ends. DNA of the CDR3: TGCAGTGCTATTCGAGGGGCTGAAGCTTTCTTT. This sequence encodes CSAIRGAEAFF.